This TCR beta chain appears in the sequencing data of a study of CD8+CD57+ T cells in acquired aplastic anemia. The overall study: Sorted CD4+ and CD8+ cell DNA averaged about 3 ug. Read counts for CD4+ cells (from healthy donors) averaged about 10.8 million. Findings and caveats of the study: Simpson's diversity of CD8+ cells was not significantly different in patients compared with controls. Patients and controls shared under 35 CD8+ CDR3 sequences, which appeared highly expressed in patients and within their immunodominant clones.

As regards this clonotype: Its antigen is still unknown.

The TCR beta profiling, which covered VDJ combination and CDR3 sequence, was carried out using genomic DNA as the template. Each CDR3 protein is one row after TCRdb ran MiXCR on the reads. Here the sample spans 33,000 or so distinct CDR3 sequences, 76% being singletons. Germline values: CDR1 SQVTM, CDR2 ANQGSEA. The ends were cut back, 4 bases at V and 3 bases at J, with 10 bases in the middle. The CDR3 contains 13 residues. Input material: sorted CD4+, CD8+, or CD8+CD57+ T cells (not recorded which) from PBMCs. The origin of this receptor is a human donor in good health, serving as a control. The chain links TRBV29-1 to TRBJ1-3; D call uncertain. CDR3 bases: TGCAGCGTTGGAATGGGAGGTGGAAACACCATATATTTT. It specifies CSVGMGGGNTIYF.